Reported below is one T cell receptor (beta chain). V was clipped by 1 base and J by 7 bases; unmatched bases: 8. CDR1 SGHRS and CDR2 YFSETQ come from the germline V gene. The CDR3 spans 15 residues. This specimen belongs to a study of shared clonotypes between healthy human individuals. The study separated CD4+ cells into CD45RA+ naive and CD45RA-negative memory subsets. Sequenced by immunoSEQ multiplex PCR; TCRdb stores in-frame clones only, minus some. Found here are approximately 1,500,000 clones, around 95% of them singletons; the top ten hold over 1%. The chain uses TRBV5-1 and TRBJ2-7; 10 positions agree with TRBD1. Source material: naive CD4+ T cells sorted from blood. The subset denotes: CD45RA+ positively selected. The source is a man aged 25 to 40 in good health. CDR3 residues: CASSLHRQGAHEQYF. The CDR3 nucleotides are TGCGCCAGCAGCTTGCATCGACAGGGGGCTCATGAGCAGTACTTC. The variable domain in full, with the rest retrieved from reference TRBV5-1 and TRBJ2-7, is KAGVTQTPRYLIKTRGQQVTLSCSPISGHRSVSWYQQTPGQGLQFLFEYFSETQRNKGNFPGRFSGRQFSNSRSEMNVSTLELGDSALYLCASSLHRQGAHEQYFGPGTRLTVT.